This T cell receptor beta chain derives from a study of identical twins. Study results and limitations: There was more out-of-frame TCR alpha sharing in monozygotic twins than models estimated. A cross-sectional statistical analysis, not follow-up of the same donors, supported the conclusions. Fewer insertions characterized abundant cord blood beta clonotypes, whereas memory repertoires showed none.

The germline V gene has CDR1 DFQATT and CDR2 SNEGSKA (reference sequence). The CDR3 runs to 10 residues. In every case, the donor was a healthy Caucasian. For this clonotype: What it recognizes is unknown.

TCRdb called the 5' RACE reads again in MiXCR, with one record for every CDR3 protein. This table has more than 1.5 million distinct CDR3 sequences, under 35% appearing once. V usage is TRBV20-1 and J usage is TRBJ2-1, with D possibly matching TRBD2 (6 bases). The TCR comes from a newborn girl in good health. Sequences were obtained from cord blood. The CDR3 region has the DNA TGCAGCATAGCGGACAATGAGCAGTTCTTC. The encoded protein is CSIADNEQFF.